Below, 5 T cell receptor beta chains from the same sample are listed, as sequenced in a study of T cells in Graves' hyperthyroidism and ophthalmopathy. What was amplified from RNA transcripts were TCR beta CDR3 regions. The primer set for the first-round RT-PCR of the TCR CDR3 was HTBI. Using its own MiXCR run on the multiplex PCR reads, TCRdb lists one record per CDR3 protein. The sample has approximately 600,000 distinct CDR3 sequences, under 25% seen once. The sequenced sample consisted of blood. The receptors shown here come from a man aged 25-45 years with Graves' ophthalmopathy.

This clonotype was seen only once. The V gene is TRBV10-2, the J gene TRBJ2-5, with TRBD2 identical over 9 bases. The CDR3 contains 18 residues. V trimming: 4 bases; J trimming: 4 bases; junction bases outside the gene matches: 16. The germline V gene encodes CDR1 WSHSY and CDR2 SAAADI. The CDR3 region has the DNA TGCGCCAGCAGTGTCCCTCACGTGGGCGGGAGGGCCCCAGAGACCCAGTACTTC. This codes for CASSVPHVGGRAPETQYF.

The rearrangement uses TRBV11-3 and TRBJ2-5, with 10 bases that match TRBD2. Germline trimming cut 5 bases from V and 2 bases from J; bases unmatched to any gene: 5. Germline CDR1 is SGHNT and CDR2 is YENEEA. This CDR3 is 15 amino acids long. CDR3 amino acids: CASSPGLAEQETQYF. DNA of the CDR3: TGTGCCAGCAGCCCAGGACTAGCGGAACAAGAGACCCAGTACTTC.

This clonotype was seen only a few times. This sequence joins TRBV7-2 and TRBJ1-4; no firm D call. V was shortened by 4 bases and J by 3 bases, with 6 bases between the two germline ends. This CDR3 is 13 amino acids long. Germline V CDR1 and CDR2: SGHTA, FQGNSA. The CDR3 nucleotides read TGTGCCAGCAGCTCTGAAGCTAATGAAAAACTGTTTTTT. The encoded protein is CASSSEANEKLFF.

This clonotype was detected ten times or more. The chain employs TRBV11-2 and TRBJ2-3; possible D gene TRBD2, 7 bases. This CDR3 contains 15 residues. Germline loops: CDR1 SGHAT, CDR2 FQNNGV. The V end was cut by 3 bases, the J end by 2 bases, with 12 bases between. The CDR3 nucleotides read TGTGCCAGCAGCTTCGGGGGGCTCCCCACAGATACGCAGTATTTT. This translates into CASSFGGLPTDTQYF. Variable domain in full (rest from reference TRBV11-2 and TRBJ2-3): EAGVAQSPRYKIIEKRQSVAFWCNPISGHATLYWYQQILGQGPKLLIQFQNNGVVDDSQLPKDRFSAERLKGVDSTLKIQPAKLEDSAVYLCASSFGGLPTDTQYFGPGTRLTVL.

This clonotype was counted between two and nine times. The V gene is TRBV12-3 or TRBV12-4, the J gene TRBJ1-1; TRBD1 matches at 11 bases. This CDR3 region has 13 residues. J gave up 8 bases and V 5 bases, and 4 bases lay outside the gene matches. The CDR3 sequence is CASSPGTGGEAFF. CDR3 in DNA: TGTGCCAGCAGTCCCGGGACAGGGGGAGAAGCTTTCTTT.